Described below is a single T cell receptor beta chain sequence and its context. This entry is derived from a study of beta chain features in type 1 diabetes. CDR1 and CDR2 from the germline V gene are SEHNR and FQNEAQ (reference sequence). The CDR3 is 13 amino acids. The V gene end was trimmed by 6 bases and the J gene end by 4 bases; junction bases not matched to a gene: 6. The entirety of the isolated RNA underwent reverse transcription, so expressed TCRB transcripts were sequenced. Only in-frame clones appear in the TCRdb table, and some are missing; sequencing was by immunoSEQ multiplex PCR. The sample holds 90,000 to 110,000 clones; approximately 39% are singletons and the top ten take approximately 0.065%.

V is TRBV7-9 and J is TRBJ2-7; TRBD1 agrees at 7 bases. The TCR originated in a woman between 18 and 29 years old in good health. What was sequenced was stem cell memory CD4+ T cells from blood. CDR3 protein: CASRKGTDYEQYF. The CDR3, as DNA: TGTGCCAGCAGAAAAGGGACAGATTACGAGCAGTACTTC.